Following are 12 T cell receptor beta chains from one sample sequenced in a study of cytomegalovirus exposure and HLA in healthy donors. This PCR relied on a set of 60 Vbeta primers and 13 Jbeta primers. Assay used: immunoSEQ multiplex PCR; TCRdb lists only in-frame clones, some missing. Here the sample spans some 130,000 clones, approximately 80% being singletons. Source material: PBMCs. The source of these receptors is a female donor in good health and CMV-seronegative.

The CDR3 DNA reads as TGTGCCAGCACAGGGGTAATTAGCAATCAGCCCCAGCATTTT. It specifies CASTGVISNQPQHF. The chain is built from TRBV2 and TRBJ1-5; perhaps TRBD1 as D (6 bases). Trimming removed 7 bases from V and 0 bases from J, with 10 bases in between. Looked up from germline, CDR1 is SNHLY and CDR2 is FYNNEI. The length of the CDR3 is 14 residues.

CDR3 nucleotide sequence: TGTGCCAGCAGCTTAGTGAGGGCGGAATATGGCTACACCTTC. Its protein is CASSLVRAEYGYTF. The V call is TRBV7-2, the J call TRBJ1-2; D remains unclear. Trimming took 1 base from V and 5 from J, leaving 11 bases between them. Germline V gene lookup returns CDR1 SGHTA and CDR2 FQGNSA. The CDR3 is made up of 14 amino acids.

In this sample, this clone turned up a few times. This chain links TRBV5-5 with TRBJ2-1; 8 nucleotides line up with TRBD1. Germline loops: CDR1 SGHKS, CDR2 YYEKEE (reference sequence). Unmatched junction bases numbered 5, after V lost 3 bases and J lost 6 bases. The CDR3 contains 14 residues. This CDR3 is CASSSGQGVNEQFF. DNA for the CDR3: TGTGCCAGCAGCTCCGGACAGGGTGTCAATGAGCAGTTCTTC.

CDR3 DNA sequence: TGTGCCAGCAGCTGGGAGGGGTGGGGGGGCGAAAATGAGCAGTTCTTC. This translates into CASSWEGWGGENEQFF. The chain combines TRBV5-5 with TRBJ2-1; D perhaps matches TRBD2 (7 bases). The CDR3 is 16 residues long. The germline V and J ends were trimmed by 3 bases and 7 bases, with 20 bases remaining between them. Germline CDR1 is SGHKS and CDR2 is YYEKEE (reference sequence).

V gene TRBV5-1 combines with J gene TRBJ2-3; TRBD1 agrees at 10 bases. The germline CDR1 and CDR2 sequences are SGHRS and YFSETQ. The length of the CDR3 is 18 residues. Trimming took 3 bases from V and 2 from J; bases not matched to a gene: 12. CDR3 nucleotide sequence: TGCGCCAGCAGCTCCGGACAGGGGGTTTCCCCCCACACAGATACGCAGTATTTT. This translates into CASSSGQGVSPHTDTQYF.

This clone came up a few times. V and J are TRBV29-1 and TRBJ2-7; TRBD2 matches at 11 bases. This CDR3 is built from 14 residues. Unmatched junction bases numbered 2, after V lost 0 bases and J lost 4 bases. Germline V gives CDR1 SQVTM, CDR2 ANQGSEA. The CDR3 region has the DNA TGCAGCGTTGAAGAGGCTAGCGGGGGGTACGAGCAGTACTTC. The encoded protein is CSVEEASGGYEQYF.

The gene calls are TRBV5-1 and TRBJ2-5; TRBD2 matches at 11 bases. V was clipped by 0 bases and J by 1 base; unmatched bases: 5. Germline-derived CDR1 and CDR2 are SGHRS and YFSETQ. The CDR3 loop spans 17 amino acids. The CDR3 here is CASSLATSGIGQETQYF. DNA of the CDR3: TGCGCCAGCAGCTTGGCGACTAGCGGGATAGGCCAAGAGACCCAGTACTTC.

This clone was counted a single time. V is TRBV4-2 and J is TRBJ1-6; no definite D call. The V end was cut by 0 bases, the J end by 10 bases, with 13 bases between. Looked up from germline, CDR1 is LGHNA and CDR2 is YNFKEQ. This CDR3 has 15 residues. CDR3 protein: CASSQDFGERSPLHF. CDR3 bases: TGTGCCAGCAGCCAAGATTTTGGGGAGCGATCACCCCTCCACTTT.

The rearrangement uses TRBV6-5 and TRBJ2-2; possibly TRBD1 for D (5 bases). The CDR3 is 16 amino acids. The V end was cut by 0 bases, the J end by 6 bases, with 14 bases between. Germline V gives CDR1 MNHEY, CDR2 SVGAGI. CDR3 DNA sequence: TGTGCCAGCAGTTACTCCCCCCCAGGGTTCGCCGGGGAGCTGTTTTTT. Protein: CASSYSPPGFAGELFF.

The J gene is TRBJ2-5, the V gene TRBV5-1; TRBD2 agrees at 8 bases. CDR1 and CDR2 (germline): SGHRS, YFSETQ. CDR3 size: 17 residues. With V trimmed by 0 bases and J by 2 bases, 9 bases remained unmatched. CDR3 DNA: TGCGCCAGCAGCTTGGAAGCTAGCGGGTCGCTTCAAGAGACCCAGTACTTC. Translating it yields CASSLEASGSLQETQYF.

The J gene is TRBJ1-5, the V gene TRBV28; D unresolved. The V end was cut by 3 bases, the J end by 6 bases, with 6 bases between. Germline V gene sequence: CDR1 MDHEN, CDR2 SYDVKM. The CDR3 has 12 residues. Here the CDR3 reads CASSFHGQPQHF. The CDR3 DNA sequence: TGTGCCAGCAGTTTCCACGGTCAGCCCCAGCATTTT. The full variable domain, completed using reference TRBV28 and TRBJ1-5, is DVKVTQSSRYLVKRTGEKVFLECVQDMDHENMFWYRQDPGLGLRLIYFSYDVKMKEKGDIPEGYSVSREKKERFSLILESASTNQTSMYLCASSFHGQPQHFGDGTRLSIL.

The chain combines TRBV4-3 with TRBJ2-5, with D uncertain. Germline CDR1 is LGHNA and CDR2 is YSLEER. Trimming pared 0 bases from V and 11 bases from J, leaving 13 bases between. The CDR3 extends over 13 amino acids. CDR3 in DNA: TGCGCCAGCAGCCAAGAATCGCAGACGGAGCAGTACTTC. Translation gives CASSQESQTEQYF.